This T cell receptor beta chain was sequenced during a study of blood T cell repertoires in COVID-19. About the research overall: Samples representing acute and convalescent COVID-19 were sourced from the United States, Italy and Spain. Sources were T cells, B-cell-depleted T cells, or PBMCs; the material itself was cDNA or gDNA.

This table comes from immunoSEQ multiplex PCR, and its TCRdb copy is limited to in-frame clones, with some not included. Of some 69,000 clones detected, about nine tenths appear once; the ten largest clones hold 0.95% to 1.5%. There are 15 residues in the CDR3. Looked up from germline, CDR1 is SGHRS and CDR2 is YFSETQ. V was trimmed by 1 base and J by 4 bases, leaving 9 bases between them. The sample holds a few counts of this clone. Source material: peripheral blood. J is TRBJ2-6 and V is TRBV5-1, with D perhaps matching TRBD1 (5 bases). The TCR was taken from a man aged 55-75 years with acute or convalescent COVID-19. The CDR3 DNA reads TGCGCCAGCAGCTTGCAGGGTGCGGGGGCCAACGTCCTGACTTTC. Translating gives CASSLQGAGANVLTF.